The next 8 T cell receptor beta chains were all read from a single sample in a study. TCRdb reprocessed the 5' RACE reads with MiXCR, giving one entry per CDR3 protein. The data show 8,000 or so distinct CDR3 sequences, less than 45% seen once. The sequencing input was tumor-infiltrating memory CD4+ T cells sorted from the breast tumor. Subset denoted: memory CD4+ T cells, CD4+CD45RO+CD25-. The source is a female donor with breast cancer.

In this sample, this clonotype turned up many times. The chain joins TRBV12-3 or TRBV12-4 to TRBJ2-1; D perhaps matches TRBD1 (6 bases). V shed 6 bases and J shed 3 bases, with 15 bases lying between them. The CDR3 runs 15 residues. CDR3 sequence: CASRQRGILYNEQFF. The CDR3 coding sequence is TGTGCCAGCAGGCAGAGGGGGATCCTCTACAATGAGCAGTTCTTC.

The chain recombines TRBV2 with TRBJ1-2; TRBD1 matches at 8 bases. The CDR3 consists of 14 residues. Trimming took 5 bases from V and 4 from J; bases not matched to a gene: 6. The germline CDR1 and CDR2 sequences are SNHLY and FYNNEI. CDR3 residues: CASSYDRGVYGYTF. CDR3 DNA: TGTGCCAGCAGTTATGACAGGGGAGTCTATGGCTACACCTTC.

This clonotype was seen many times. This chain connects TRBV20-1 to TRBJ1-2; D remains unclear. There are 14 residues in the CDR3. Germline values: CDR1 DFQATT, CDR2 SNEGSKA (reference sequence). Between the trimmed V and J ends, which lost 6 bases and 1 base, there was a span of 15 bases. In DNA, the CDR3 is TGCAGTGCCCCTAGGTGGGAAAATAACTATGGCTACACCTTC. Translated: CSAPRWENNYGYTF.

Many counts were recorded for this clonotype. This chain connects TRBV18 to TRBJ1-1; TRBD1 matches at 7 bases. This CDR3 has 17 residues. V shed 5 bases, J shed 1 base, and the junction held 13 bases outside the gene matches. Germline V gene sequence: CDR1 KGHSH, CDR2 LQKENI. The CDR3 DNA reads TGTGCCAGCTCATTTGGCCCGACAGGGAGCGGGAACACTGAAGCTTTCTTT. Its protein product is CASSFGPTGSGNTEAFF. Supplemented by reference TRBV18 and TRBJ1-1, the full variable domain reads NAGVMQNPRHLVRRRGQEARLRCSPMKGHSHVYWYRQLPEEGLKFMVYLQKENIIDESGMPKERFSAEFPKEGPSILRIQQVVRGDSAAYFCASSFGPTGSGNTEAFFGQGTRLTVV.

This clonotype was found once. V usage is TRBV5-1 and J usage is TRBJ2-7, with D possibly matching TRBD1 (7 bases). Germline CDR1 and CDR2: SGHRS and YFSETQ. V dropped 2 bases and J dropped 2 bases, with 14 bases sitting between them. This CDR3 has 15 residues. The DNA of the CDR3 is TGCGCCAGCAGCTTAAACGCAGGGGGGACCTACGAGCAGTACTTC. As protein: CASSLNAGGTYEQYF.

This clonotype is categorized as medium-sized. The rearrangement links TRBV5-5 to TRBJ2-1; 7 nucleotides match TRBD2. J gave up 5 bases and V 4 bases, and 6 bases lay outside the gene matches. Germline V lookup: CDR1 SGHKS, CDR2 YYEKEE (reference sequence). The CDR3 is 14 residues long. The CDR3 DNA is TGTGCCAGCAGCCCGGGACTAATTAACAATGAGCAGTTCTTC. This translates into CASSPGLINNEQFF.

The chain employs TRBV21-1 and TRBJ2-7; the table's D call, TRBD2, has no DNA check behind it. TRBV21-1 is marked as a pseudogene. The CDR3 is made up of 15 amino acids. The CDR3 coding sequence is TGTGCCAGCAGCAAAGCGCTAGCGGGGGGCTACGAGCAGTACTTC. Its protein is CASSKALAGGYEQYF.

This clonotype was counted many times. The chain recombines TRBV12-3 or TRBV12-4 with TRBJ2-4, with 10 nucleotides matching TRBD1. This CDR3 is 18 amino acids long. Unmatched junction bases numbered 12, after V lost 3 bases and J lost 4 bases. The CDR3 reads CASSFRDLWDRGKNIQYF. The CDR3 nucleotides are TGTGCCAGCAGTTTCCGTGATTTATGGGACAGGGGAAAAAACATTCAGTACTTC.